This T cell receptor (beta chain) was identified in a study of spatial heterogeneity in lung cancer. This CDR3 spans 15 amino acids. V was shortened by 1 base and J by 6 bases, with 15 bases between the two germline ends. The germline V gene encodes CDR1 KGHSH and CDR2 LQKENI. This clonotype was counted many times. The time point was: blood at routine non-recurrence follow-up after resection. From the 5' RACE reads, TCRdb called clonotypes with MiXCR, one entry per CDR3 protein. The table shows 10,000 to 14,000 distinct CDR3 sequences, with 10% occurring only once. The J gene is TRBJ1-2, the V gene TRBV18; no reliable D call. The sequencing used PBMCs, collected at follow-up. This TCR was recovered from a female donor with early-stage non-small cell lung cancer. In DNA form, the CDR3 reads TGTGCCAGCTCACCACTTCCGGAGGCTAAGGATGGCTACACCTTC. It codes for CASSPLPEAKDGYTF. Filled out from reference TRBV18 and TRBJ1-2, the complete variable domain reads NAGVMQNPRHLVRRRGQEARLRCSPMKGHSHVYWYRQLPEEGLKFMVYLQKENIIDESGMPKERFSAEFPKEGPSILRIQQVVRGDSAAYFCASSPLPEAKDGYTFGSGTRLTVV.